The 8 T cell receptor beta chains given below trace back to one sample, sequenced in a study of patients and donors after allogeneic stem cell transplantation. A single record per CDR3 protein comes from TCRdb applying MiXCR to the RT-PCR reads. In the table there are about a million distinct CDR3 sequences, about a sixth of which are singletons. The sample comprised blood, either unsorted or a sorted T cell fraction (not recorded which). Every receptor here comes from a human donor who was either an allogeneic HSCT recipient or a stem cell or donor lymphocyte infusion donor (not recorded which). It is not recorded whose cells these are; they may come from a transplant donor.

This clonotype turned up a few times. This rearrangement joins TRBV5-1 to TRBJ1-2; 8 bases match TRBD1. Trimming took 4 bases from V and 3 from J; bases not matched to a gene: 8. Germline V gene lookup returns CDR1 SGHRS and CDR2 YFSETQ. The CDR3 is 15 residues long. The CDR3 region is CASSRGGTGDYGYTF. The CDR3 region has the DNA TGCGCCAGCAGCCGCGGAGGGACAGGTGACTATGGCTACACCTTC.

V gene TRBV30 combines with J gene TRBJ1-1, with no clear D. V dropped 2 bases and J dropped 5 bases, with 12 bases sitting between them. There are 13 residues in the CDR3. Germline values: CDR1 GTSNPN, CDR2 SVGIG (reference sequence). CDR3 in amino acids: CAWSLGSPTEAFF. Written as DNA, the CDR3 is TGTGCCTGGAGTCTGGGTTCTCCGACTGAAGCTTTCTTT.

The J gene is TRBJ2-3, the V gene TRBV7-3, with 12 bases matching TRBD2. Trimming removed 4 bases from V and 5 bases from J; junction bases left unmatched: 7. CDR1 SGHTA and CDR2 FQGTGA come from the germline V gene. This CDR3 is built from 16 residues. CDR3 coding DNA: TGTGCCAGCAGCTACGGACTAGCGGGGTCTGGAGATACGCAGTATTTT. Amino acids: CASSYGLAGSGDTQYF.

V and J are TRBV12-3 or TRBV12-4 and TRBJ2-1; TRBD1 or TRBD2 may be the D gene (5 bases each). V lost 6 bases and J lost 5, with 26 bases in between. The CDR3 is made up of 18 amino acids. The CDR3 sequence: CASSYLPGPPRTDNEQFF. CDR3 in DNA: TGTGCCAGCAGCTACCTCCCGGGACCACCCCGAACAGACAATGAGCAGTTCTTC.

This clonotype was picked up a small number of times. The genes are TRBV25-1 and TRBJ2-3; 8 bases match TRBD1. CDR1 is MGHDK, CDR2 SYGVNS, per germline. V was pared by 2 bases and J by 2 bases, with 15 bases of the junction left unmatched. The CDR3 consists of 19 residues. The CDR3 protein is CASSEAQGAEKKDTDTQYF. The CDR3 nucleotides are TGTGCCAGCAGTGAAGCCCAGGGGGCAGAAAAGAAAGACACAGATACGCAGTATTTT.

The J gene is TRBJ2-5, the V gene TRBV24-1; tentatively, D is TRBD2 (6 bases). V lost 2 bases to trimming and J lost 4 bases, with 16 bases between them. The germline CDR1 and CDR2 sequences are KGHDR and SFDVKD. The CDR3 consists of 16 residues. CDR3 bases: TGTGCCACCAGTGATTCAGGAGGAGGGGCGGGAGAGACCCAGTACTTC. It is translated as CATSDSGGGAGETQYF.

This clonotype showed up just a few times. The rearrangement uses TRBV20-1 and TRBJ1-1; the D is unclear. From germline, CDR1 is DFQATT and CDR2 SNEGSKA (reference sequence). This CDR3 comprises 18 residues. Trimming took 3 bases from V and 4 from J, leaving 27 bases between them. CDR3 sequence reads: CSASGVSAEADGRTEAFF. CDR3 in DNA: TGCAGTGCTAGTGGGGTGAGCGCCGAGGCTGATGGTCGCACTGAAGCTTTCTTT.

This clonotype was recorded many times. This rearrangement joins TRBV5-1 to TRBJ2-3; D is ambiguous. The CDR3 runs 14 residues. Trimming removed 4 bases from V and 6 bases from J, with 15 bases in between. The germline gives CDR1 SGHRS, CDR2 YFSETQ. The CDR3 nucleotides are TGCGCCAGCAGCCTCCTGTCCAGCGCTGATACGCAGTATTTT. As protein: CASSLLSSADTQYF. The full variable domain, its missing parts supplied by reference TRBV5-1 and TRBJ2-3, is KAGVTQTPRYLIKTRGQQVTLSCSPISGHRSVSWYQQTPGQGLQFLFEYFSETQRNKGNFPGRFSGRQFSNSRSEMNVSTLELGDSALYLCASSLLSSADTQYFGPGTRLTVL.